The 4 T cell receptor beta chains in this list originate from one sample, sequenced in a study of immune evolution from preneoplasia to lung adenocarcinoma. Clones were read by immunoSEQ multiplex PCR, and TCRdb kept only the in-frame ones, dropping some. Among some 11,000 clones, 65% to 80% were seen once, and the ten largest hold around 29%. Input material: FFPE normal lung tissue adjacent to the tumor. These receptors all come from a person in their sixties with lung adenocarcinoma. Some clones in this sample may be carry-over from other donors' samples.

This clone appeared a few times. V and J are TRBV27 and TRBJ1-1; D ambiguous. The germline CDR1 and CDR2 sequences are MNHEY and SMNVEV (reference sequence). This CDR3 comprises 15 residues. Between the trimmed V and J ends, which lost 4 bases and 5 bases, there was a span of 17 bases. The CDR3 sequence is CASSSLIGRGTEAFF. The CDR3 nucleotides read TGTGCCAGCAGTTCGCTTATAGGGCGCGGGACTGAAGCTTTCTTT.

The rearrangement uses TRBV28 and TRBJ2-7; TRBD1 is a possible D gene (5 bases). This CDR3 has 13 amino acids. Germline V CDR1 and CDR2: MDHEN, SYDVKM. Trimming shortened V by 1 base and J by 5 bases, and 9 bases separated the two germline ends. The CDR3 reads CASSLYRWNEQYF. In DNA form, the CDR3 reads TGTGCCAGCAGTTTATACAGGTGGAACGAGCAGTACTTC.

V is TRBV6-1 and J is TRBJ2-7; 8 bases map to TRBD1. Trimming removed 6 bases from V and 7 bases from J; junction bases left unmatched: 5. Per the germline V gene, CDR1 is MNHNS and CDR2 is SASEGT. The CDR3 runs to 12 residues. CDR3 sequence: CASRQGAGEQYF. The CDR3 DNA reads TGTGCCAGCAGGCAGGGGGCCGGGGAGCAGTACTTC.

This clone occurred once. This rearrangement joins TRBV10-3 to TRBJ2-1, with 13 nucleotides matching TRBD2. CDR1 and CDR2 (germline): ENHRY, SYGVKD. J lost 3 bases, V lost 2 bases, and 13 bases had no gene match. The length of the CDR3 is 20 residues. CDR3: CAISEPTKLAGGSVYNEQFF. The DNA for the CDR3 is TGTGCCATCAGTGAGCCTACCAAACTAGCGGGAGGGAGTGTCTACAATGAGCAGTTCTTC.